The 4 T cell receptor beta chains reported below all come from one sample, sequenced in a study of shared clonotypes between healthy human individuals (dated by TCRdb to about 2020). Library preparation used the immunoSEQ multiplex PCR assay. TCRdb mirrors the immuneACCESS table, restricted to in-frame sequences. Some clones are absent from its copies; in checked studies, under half trace to an unresolved V gene, and the reason for the others is unknown. The sample includes a few million clones, with 85% to 95% observed a single time. In total, the top ten clones hold 0.35% to 0.5% of the sample. The sample was naive CD4+ T cells from PBMCs. The cell subset or site label, read with the paper, signifies: CD45RA+ positively selected. These receptors all stem from a young man in good health. Some clones in this sample may be carry-over from other donors' samples.

The gene calls are TRBV7-2 and TRBJ2-5; 11 nucleotides agree with TRBD1. Looked up from germline, CDR1 is SGHTA and CDR2 is FQGNSA. Trimming took 1 base from V and 4 from J; bases not matched to a gene: 2. This CDR3 spans 15 amino acids. The DNA of the CDR3 is TGTGCCAGCAGCTTAGAGGGACAGGGGGGAGAGACCCAGTACTTC. It specifies CASSLEGQGGETQYF.

The CDR3 region is CASTLLNREDEQYF. CDR3 coding DNA: TGTGCCAGCACCCTTCTAAACAGGGAAGACGAGCAGTACTTC. J is TRBJ2-7 and V is TRBV7-9; D is possibly TRBD1 (6 bases). Germline V gene sequence: CDR1 SEHNR, CDR2 FQNEAQ (reference sequence). V lost 7 bases and J lost 5, with 18 bases in between. This CDR3 is built from 14 residues.

This rearrangement joins TRBV27 to TRBJ1-2; D is unclear. Germline V gene sequence: CDR1 MNHEY, CDR2 SMNVEV (reference sequence). The CDR3 sequence is 15 residues long. V was pared by 7 bases and J by 3 bases, with 18 bases between. The CDR3 region is CASILTAGSHYGYTF. Written as DNA, the CDR3 is TGTGCCAGCATTCTTACCGCCGGGAGCCACTATGGCTACACCTTC.

V usage is TRBV25-1 and J usage is TRBJ1-2; D may be TRBD1 (6 bases). The germline V and J ends were trimmed by 1 base and 5 bases, with 14 bases remaining between them. This CDR3 region has 15 residues. Per germline, CDR1 MGHDK and CDR2 SYGVNS. This CDR3 is CASSESGGVVYGYTF. CDR3 nucleotides: TGTGCCAGCAGTGAATCCGGGGGCGTAGTTTATGGCTACACCTTC.